This T cell receptor (beta chain) was observed in a study of regulatory T cells in long-lasting Graves disease. CDR3 regions were amplified by Arm-PCR using iRepertoire HTBI primers to build TCR beta libraries. TCRdb re-called the multiplex PCR reads through MiXCR, storing one row per CDR3 protein. The sample lists a few hundred thousand distinct CDR3 sequences; around a quarter were seen once. As to time point: persistent/refractory GD, antithyroid drugs over 5 years with positive TRAb. The TCR library was made from RNA that had been extracted from PBMCs in TRIzol. Diagnoses of Graves' disease were made by American Thyroid Association guidelines. As a group, patients came from one endocrinology department in Xi'an, China. CDR1 MNHNY and CDR2 SVGAGI come from the germline V gene (reference sequence). Trimming took 0 bases from V and 1 from J, leaving 10 bases between them. The CDR3 spans 15 residues.

This clonotype has a handful of counts. Its cognate antigen is unknown. Broader study findings: The study found lower TCR diversity in persistent Graves' patients than in newly diagnosed ones.

This sequence joins TRBV6-6 and TRBJ2-7; D remains ambiguous. Sequenced here: peripheral blood mononuclear cells (PBMCs), sampled when the disease was refractory, from a patient treated with antithyroid drugs. The clonotype comes from a female donor with Graves disease. The CDR3 nucleotides read TGTGCCAGCAGTTACTCGGAAGTCGGTTCCTACGAGCAGTACTTC. This codes for CASSYSEVGSYEQYF.